This T cell receptor (beta chain) was documented in a study of identical twins. General study results and limits: Among beta out-of-frame sequences, excess sharing between twins appeared weaker. Models came in too low on out-of-frame TCR alpha sharing in monozygotic twins. Conclusions came from cross-sectional statistical analysis, not from following the same donors.

As to this clonotype: Its antigen is not identified.

TCRdb reanalysed the 5' RACE reads using MiXCR and keeps one entry per CDR3 protein. Of some 1,700,000 distinct CDR3 sequences listed, around 33% are singletons. J lost 0 bases, V lost 5 bases, and 14 bases had no gene match. Germline V gene lookup returns CDR1 SGHTA and CDR2 FQGNSA. CDR3 size: 18 residues. The sample was cord blood. The chain recombines TRBV7-2 with TRBJ1-2; 8 bases map to TRBD1. The source is a newborn girl in good health. CDR3 DNA: TGTGCCAGCAGCCTTATATCACTACGGGACAGGTCTAACTATGGCTACACCTTC. It specifies CASSLISLRDRSNYGYTF.